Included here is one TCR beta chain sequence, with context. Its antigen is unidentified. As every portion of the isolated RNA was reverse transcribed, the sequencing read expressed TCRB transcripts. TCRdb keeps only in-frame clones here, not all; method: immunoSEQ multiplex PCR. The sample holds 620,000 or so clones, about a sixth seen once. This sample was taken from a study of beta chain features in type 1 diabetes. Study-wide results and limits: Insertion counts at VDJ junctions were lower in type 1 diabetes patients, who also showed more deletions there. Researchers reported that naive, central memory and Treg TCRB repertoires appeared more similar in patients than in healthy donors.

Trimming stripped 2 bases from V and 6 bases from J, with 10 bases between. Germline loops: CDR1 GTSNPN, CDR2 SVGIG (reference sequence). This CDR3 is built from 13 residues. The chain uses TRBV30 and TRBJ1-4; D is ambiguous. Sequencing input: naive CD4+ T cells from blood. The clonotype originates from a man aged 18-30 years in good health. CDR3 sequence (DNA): TGTGCCTGGAGTCGAATGAGTCATGAAAAACTGTTTTTT. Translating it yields CAWSRMSHEKLFF. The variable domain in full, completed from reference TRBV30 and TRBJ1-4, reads SQTIHQWPATLVQPVGSPLSLECTVEGTSNPNLYWYRQAAGRGLQLLFYSVGIGQISSEVPQNLSASRPQDRQFILSSKKLLLSDSGFYLCAWSRMSHEKLFFGSGTQLSVL.